This TCR beta chain was sequenced for a study of early T cells in non-severe SARS-CoV-2 infection (TCRdb year 2021). Background for the entire study: TCR sequencing used bulk RNA from unsorted whole blood, so alpha and beta chains could not be paired. The research as a whole found: VDJdb matching was skewed toward anti-spike CD8 responses, so virus-specific expansions were likely underestimated and private and CD4 specificities were missed.

Deletion took 7 bases off V and 1 base off J, with a span of 12 bases between the germline ends. CDR1 and CDR2 are read off the germline V gene as SQVTM and ANQGSEA. The CDR3 contains 13 residues, cysteine and phenylalanine counted. Only the CDR3 portion is preserved as DNA: 39 bases, with reading frame beginning at the first base. Library method: 5' RACE. The sequencing machine was a NextSeq 500. Unique molecular identifiers were attached to individual cDNA molecules in the TCR library protocol so that sequencing error and PCR bias could be corrected. TCR alpha and beta chains were both sequenced, and the abundances of alpha and beta sequences in each sample were closely correlated with each other. In the paper's pipeline: V gene, J gene and CDR3 annotation of TCR sequences was performed with Decombinator V4. Expanded TCRs were defined as changing significantly between any two time points under a Poisson model with p below 0.0001. TCR abundances were normalised to the total number of TCRs sequenced per sample and expressed as counts per million. MAIT TCRs were defined by TRAV1-2 paired with TRAJ12, TRAJ20 or TRAJ33, and iNKT TCRs by TRAV10 paired with TRAJ18. VDJdb, accessed 1 November 2021, was searched for CMV, EBV and SARS-CoV-2 annotated TCRs, with TCRs annotated for multiple antigens excluded. The public reads were run again by TCRdb, first through fastp at Q25 and then through MiXCR, and only productive beta chains were kept. Entries that share a CDR3 protein sequence are merged under the most common genes and DNA. The V and J calls here are based on TCRdb, not the publication. This sample has more than 25,000 distinct CDR3 sequences in its table, and 8.5% to 10% of those were observed once. The top ten constitute about an eighth of the sample.

A case-control design nested within a healthcare worker cohort in London, UK, was used, with weekly nasopharyngeal swab PCR tests and blood sampling performed. Healthcare workers were recruited between 23 and 31 March 2020, during the week of the UK lockdown, and were followed weekly for up to about 15 weeks. This clonotype was recorded at least ten times. Its antigen remains undetermined. One base away there is no much larger clone; base qualities are not given. Specimen: whole blood. The receptor chain draws on TRBV29-1 and TRBJ2-3; the D segment cannot be called with confidence. The origin of this receptor is an adult who was a healthcare worker with PCR-confirmed SARS-CoV-2 infection or an uninfected control (not recorded which). The sequenced DNA is TGCAGCGGGGGTGACGGTGGCACAGATACGCAGTATTTT. Its coded protein is CSGGDGGTDTQYF.